Below, 12 T cell receptor beta chains from the same sample are listed, as sequenced in a study of early T cells in non-severe SARS-CoV-2 infection. MiXCR, applied by TCRdb to the 5' RACE reads, yields one record per CDR3 protein. Of about 94,000 distinct CDR3 sequences listed, approximately 13% are singletons. The sequenced sample was whole blood. These receptors originate from an adult who was a healthcare worker with PCR-confirmed SARS-CoV-2 infection or an uninfected control (not recorded which).

This clonotype was picked up many times. V and J are TRBV28 and TRBJ2-3; 9 bases line up with TRBD1. V dropped 4 bases and J dropped 8; count of bases not matched to a gene: 7. CDR3 length: 14 amino acids. Germline V gene sequence: CDR1 MDHEN, CDR2 SYDVKM. The CDR3 loop reads CASSWRDRAGTQYF. The DNA of the CDR3 is TGTGCCAGCAGTTGGCGGGACAGGGCAGGTACGCAGTATTTT.

The chain links TRBV20-1 to TRBJ1-2; no reliable D call. CDR3 size: 11 residues. The germline V gene has CDR1 DFQATT and CDR2 SNEGSKA (reference sequence). Trimming shortened V by 3 bases and J by 4 bases, and 6 bases separated the two germline ends. The chain's CDR3 is CSASVLYGYTF. CDR3 DNA: TGCAGTGCTAGCGTCCTCTATGGCTACACCTTC.

This clonotype was counted between two and nine times. The V and J genes are TRBV18 and TRBJ2-3; D gene unclear. Per germline, CDR1 KGHSH and CDR2 LQKENI. V lost 3 bases and J lost 6, with 4 bases in between. This CDR3 has 11 residues. Here the CDR3 reads CASSPSDTQYF. The CDR3 DNA is TGTGCCAGCTCACCCTCGGATACGCAGTATTTT.

This clonotype was counted a few times. The V gene is TRBV24-1, the J gene TRBJ2-6; D unresolved. Per the germline V gene, CDR1 is KGHDR and CDR2 is SFDVKD. The CDR3 sequence is 18 residues long. The V end lost 2 bases, the J end lost 0 bases, and 13 bases lay between the germline ends. The CDR3 region has the DNA TGTGCCACCAGTGATTCGTCTTATCCCGCCTCTGGGGCCAACGTCCTGACTTTC. It is translated as CATSDSSYPASGANVLTF.

There are many counts of this clonotype. The rearrangement links TRBV6-2 or TRBV6-3 to TRBJ2-2; 9 positions agree with TRBD1. Germline V gene sequence: CDR1 MNHEY, CDR2 SVGEGT. The CDR3 has 15 residues. V shed 6 bases and J 2 bases; nucleotides not matched to a gene: 4. The CDR3 protein is CASSHRGHNTGELFF. CDR3 bases: TGTGCCAGCAGCCACAGGGGGCATAACACCGGGGAGCTGTTTTTT.

This clonotype appeared many times. The chain links TRBV3-1 to TRBJ2-1, with 10 bases that match TRBD2. V lost 4 bases and J lost 5; bases outside the gene matches: 5. The CDR3 runs to 15 residues. Germline-derived CDR1 and CDR2 are LGHDT and YNNKEL (reference sequence). The CDR3 nucleotides are TGTGCCAGCAGCCCCACGACTAGCGGGCACAATGAGCAGTTCTTC. Translating it yields CASSPTTSGHNEQFF.

This clonotype was picked up a small number of times. This sequence joins TRBV18 and TRBJ2-7; weak D call: TRBD1 (6 bases). Germline CDR1 reads KGHSH; CDR2 reads LQKENI. This CDR3 has 14 residues. The V gene lost 5 bases and the J gene lost 6 bases, with 17 bases spanning the gap. Here the CDR3 reads CASSTQDSTSEQYF. The CDR3 region has the DNA TGTGCCAGCTCAACCCAGGACAGTACAAGCGAGCAGTACTTC.

The chain joins TRBV3-1 to TRBJ2-3, with a possible D match to TRBD2 (5 bases). The CDR3 contains 15 residues. Trimming removed 1 base at V and 4 bases at J, with 12 bases between. The germline V gene encodes CDR1 LGHDT and CDR2 YNNKEL (reference sequence). The CDR3 region is CASSQGRPRADTQYF. CDR3 DNA sequence: TGTGCCAGCAGCCAAGGGAGGCCCCGTGCAGATACGCAGTATTTT.

At least ten counts were recorded for this clonotype. J is TRBJ1-1 and V is TRBV20-1; unclear D gene. CDR1 DFQATT and CDR2 SNEGSKA come from the germline V gene (reference sequence). CDR3 length: 13 residues. Deletions cut 4 bases from V and 4 bases from J, with 13 bases between. This CDR3 is CSAKASLGTEAFF. For the CDR3, the DNA is TGCAGTGCTAAGGCAAGCCTCGGCACTGAAGCTTTCTTT.

The sample holds many counts of this clonotype. The chain couples TRBV7-9 to TRBJ2-1; no definite D call. V was clipped by 5 bases and J by 1 base, with 9 bases between them. CDR3 length: 14 residues. Germline V gene data show CDR1 as SEHNR and CDR2 as FQNEAQ (reference sequence). As DNA, the CDR3 is TGTGCCAGCAGCGCCGACGTGTCCTACAATGAGCAGTTCTTC. It codes for CASSADVSYNEQFF.

This clonotype was seen only a few times. The chain links TRBV12-3 or TRBV12-4 to TRBJ1-2; 8 bases match TRBD1. V trimming: 6 bases; J trimming: 4 bases; junction bases outside the gene matches: 16. The CDR3 loop spans 17 amino acids. CDR3 sequence reads: CASSPSRQGMGSYGYTF. DNA of the CDR3: TGTGCCAGCAGCCCCTCCCGACAGGGGATGGGGAGCTATGGCTACACCTTC.

There are many counts of this clonotype. This sequence joins TRBV12-3 or TRBV12-4 and TRBJ2-3; D uncertain. The CDR3 runs to 13 residues. V dropped 6 bases and J dropped 7 bases, with 14 bases sitting between them. The CDR3, as DNA: TGTGCCAGCAGCCTGGAAGATGCACATACGCAGTATTTT. Residues: CASSLEDAHTQYF.